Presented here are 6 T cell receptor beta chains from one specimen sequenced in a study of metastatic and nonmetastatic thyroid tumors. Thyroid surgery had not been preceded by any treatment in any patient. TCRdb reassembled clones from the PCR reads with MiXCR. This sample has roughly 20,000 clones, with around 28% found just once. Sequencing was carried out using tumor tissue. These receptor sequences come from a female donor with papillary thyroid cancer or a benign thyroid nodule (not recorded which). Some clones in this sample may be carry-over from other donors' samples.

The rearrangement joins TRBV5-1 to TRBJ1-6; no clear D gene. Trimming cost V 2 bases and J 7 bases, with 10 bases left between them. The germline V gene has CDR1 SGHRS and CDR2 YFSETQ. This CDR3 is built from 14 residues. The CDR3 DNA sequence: TGCGCCAGCAGCTTACGGTGGTCAAATTCACCCCTCCACTTT. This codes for CASSLRWSNSPLHF.

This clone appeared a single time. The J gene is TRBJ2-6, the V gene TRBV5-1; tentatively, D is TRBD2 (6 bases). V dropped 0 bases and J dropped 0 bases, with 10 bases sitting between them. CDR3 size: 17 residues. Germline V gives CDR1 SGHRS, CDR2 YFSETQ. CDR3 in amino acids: CASSLGDSFSGANVLTF. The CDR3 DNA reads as TGCGCCAGCAGCTTGGGGGACTCCTTCTCTGGGGCCAACGTCCTGACTTTC.

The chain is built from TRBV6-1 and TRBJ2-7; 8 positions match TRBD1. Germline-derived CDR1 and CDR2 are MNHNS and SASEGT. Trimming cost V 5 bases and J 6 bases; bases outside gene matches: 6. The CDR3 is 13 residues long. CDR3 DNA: TGTGCCAGCAGTACAGGGGGACTGGGCGAGCAGTACTTC. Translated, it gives CASSTGGLGEQYF.

CDR3 sequence reads: CASSFFQGSTEAFF. The CDR3 nucleotides read TGCGCCAGCAGCTTCTTCCAGGGGAGCACTGAAGCTTTCTTT. This sequence joins TRBV5-1 and TRBJ1-1; possibly TRBD1 for D (6 bases). Germline V CDR1 and CDR2: SGHRS, YFSETQ. With 2 bases removed from V and 4 bases from J, the gap between germline ends came to 12 bases. There are 14 residues in the CDR3.

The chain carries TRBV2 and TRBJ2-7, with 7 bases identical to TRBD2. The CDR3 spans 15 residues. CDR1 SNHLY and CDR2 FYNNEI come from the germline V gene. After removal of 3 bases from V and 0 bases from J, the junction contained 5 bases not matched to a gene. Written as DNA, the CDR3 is TGTGCCAGCAGTGAGCGGGGGATGAGCTCCTACGAGCAGTACTTC. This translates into CASSERGMSSYEQYF.

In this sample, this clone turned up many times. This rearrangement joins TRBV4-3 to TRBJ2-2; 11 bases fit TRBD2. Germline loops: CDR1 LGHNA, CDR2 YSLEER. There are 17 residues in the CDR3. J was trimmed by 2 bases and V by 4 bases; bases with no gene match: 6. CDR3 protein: CASSRDTSGSNTGELFF. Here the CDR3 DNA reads TGCGCCAGCAGCCGCGACACTAGCGGGAGTAACACCGGGGAGCTGTTTTTT.